A selection of T cell receptor beta chains follows, all from one sample in a study of CD8+CD57+ T cells in acquired aplastic anemia. One entry per CDR3 protein, called by TCRdb with MiXCR from the reads. Of a few hundred thousand distinct CDR3 sequences in the sample, under 40% were seen once. Sequenced material: sorted CD4+, CD8+, or CD8+CD57+ T cells (not recorded which) from PBMCs. Source of these receptors: a human donor with aplastic anemia. Both conserved end residues are part of each CDR3. The D gene is left open where the match is weak. For some rows the clone size is stated as once, few or many, or as a class when expanded; others skip it.

V gene: TRBV6-1
D gene: TRBD1
clone size: many
J gene: TRBJ1-6
CDR3 DNA: TGTGCCAGCAGCCCAGGGGGGGGTTCACCCCTCCACTTT
CDR3 protein: CASSPGGGSPLHF

V gene: TRBV7-8
D gene: TRBD1
clone size: many
J gene: TRBJ1-6
CDR3 DNA: TGTGCCAGCAGCATAACAGGGGAGGATGCACCCCTCCACTTT
CDR3 protein: CASSITGEDAPLHF

V gene: TRBV7-2
D gene: .
clone size: .
J gene: TRBJ2-7
CDR3 DNA: TGTGCCAGCAGCTCGGCTTTTGGCGAGCAGTACTTC
CDR3 protein: CASSSAFGEQYF

V gene: TRBV9
D gene: .
clone size: many
J gene: TRBJ2-7
CDR3 DNA: TGTGCCAGCAGCGTAGGATATGGATACGAGCAGTACTTC
CDR3 protein: CASSVGYGYEQYF

V gene: TRBV29-1
D gene: .
clone size: .
J gene: TRBJ2-2
CDR3 DNA: TGCAGCGTTGTGGCAATGAACACCGGGGAGCTGTTTTTT
CDR3 protein: CSVVAMNTGELFF

V gene: TRBV20-1
D gene: TRBD2
clone size: .
J gene: TRBJ2-7
CDR3 DNA: TGCAGTGCCAGCCTCTTGGCGGGGGGGCCAGAAGGCGAGCAGTACTTC
CDR3 protein: CSASLLAGGPEGEQYF

V gene: TRBV10-3
D gene: .
clone size: few
J gene: TRBJ2-7
CDR3 DNA: TGTGCCTCCGGAAGGGGGGGGCATGACGAGCAGTACTTC
CDR3 protein: CASGRGGHDEQYF

V gene: TRBV7-8
D gene: TRBD2
clone size: many
J gene: TRBJ2-5
CDR3 DNA: TGTGCCAGCAGCTCCCGACTAGCGGGATTGGAGACCCAGTACTTC
CDR3 protein: CASSSRLAGLETQYF

V gene: TRBV20-1
D gene: TRBD2
clone size: few
J gene: TRBJ2-2
CDR3 DNA: TGCAGTGCCCGGGACTACCAACACATTAACACCGGGGAGCTGTTTTTT
CDR3 protein: CSARDYQHINTGELFF

V gene: TRBV24-1
D gene: TRBD1
clone size: few
J gene: TRBJ1-2
CDR3 DNA: TGTGCCACCAGTGACAGACAGGGCGATGGCTACACCTTC
CDR3 protein: CATSDRQGDGYTF

V gene: TRBV7-2
D gene: .
clone size: many
J gene: TRBJ1-2
CDR3 DNA: TGTGCCAGCAGCTTAGCGGGTTATGGCTACACCTTC
CDR3 protein: CASSLAGYGYTF

V gene: TRBV10-3
D gene: .
clone size: many
J gene: TRBJ2-5
CDR3 DNA: TGTGCCACTTCAGAACAAGAGACCCAGTACTTC
CDR3 protein: CATSEQETQYF

V gene: TRBV24-1
D gene: .
clone size: many
J gene: TRBJ2-1
CDR3 DNA: TGTGCCACCAGTTCTTGGGACGGGGACTCCTACAATGAGCAGTTCTTC
CDR3 protein: CATSSWDGDSYNEQFF

V gene: TRBV20-1
D gene: .
clone size: many
J gene: TRBJ1-6
CDR3 DNA: TGCAGTGCTAGGTTGGAGACCGATAATTCACCCCTCCACTTT
CDR3 protein: CSARLETDNSPLHF

V gene: TRBV2
D gene: TRBD1
clone size: many
J gene: TRBJ1-2
CDR3 DNA: TGTGCCAGCAGTTGGGGACAGGGGAAAGGCTACACCTTC
CDR3 protein: CASSWGQGKGYTF

V gene: TRBV4-3
D gene: .
clone size: .
J gene: TRBJ2-7
CDR3 DNA: TGCGCCAGCAGCCAAGCCGCCCAGGGAGGTCGCGAGCAGTACTTC
CDR3 protein: CASSQAAQGGREQYF

V gene: TRBV20-1
D gene: .
clone size: .
J gene: TRBJ1-4
CDR3 DNA: TGCAGTGCTAGAGGCGGGAATGAAAAACTGTTTTTT
CDR3 protein: CSARGGNEKLFF

V gene: TRBV2
D gene: .
clone size: .
J gene: TRBJ2-1
CDR3 DNA: TGTGCCAGGGGGCGCAGCTCCTACAATGAGCAGTTCTTC
CDR3 protein: CARGRSSYNEQFF

V gene: TRBV7-9
D gene: TRBD1
clone size: many
J gene: TRBJ1-2
CDR3 DNA: TGTGCCAGCAGCCGAACTGACAGGGTGGTTTATGGCTACACCTTC
CDR3 protein: CASSRTDRVVYGYTF

V gene: TRBV9
D gene: .
clone size: .
J gene: TRBJ1-4
CDR3 DNA: TGTGCCAGCAGCCAAGATTTGGGGAATGAAAAACTGTTTTTT
CDR3 protein: CASSQDLGNEKLFF

V gene: TRBV19
D gene: TRBD1
clone size: many
J gene: TRBJ1-3
CDR3 DNA: TGTGCCAGTAGCAGACAGGGCCTCTCTGGAAACACCATATATTTT
CDR3 protein: CASSRQGLSGNTIYF

V gene: TRBV3-1
D gene: .
clone size: few
J gene: TRBJ2-7
CDR3 DNA: TGTGCCAGCAGCCAAGACCCCCGGGAACAGTCCTACGAGCAGTACTTC
CDR3 protein: CASSQDPREQSYEQYF